Below, 15 T cell receptor beta chains from the same sample are listed, as sequenced in a study of blood T cell repertoires in COVID-19. Method: immunoSEQ multiplex PCR; TCRdb's copy keeps in-frame clones and lacks some. The table records approximately 89,000 clones, 75% to 90% of them present only once. Sequencing input: peripheral blood. The receptor set was obtained from a human donor in a cohort sampled during active COVID-19.

CDR3 sequence: CASRKGMEQSAQHF. CDR3 sequence (DNA): TGTGCCAGTAGGAAGGGGATGGAGCAATCGGCCCAGCATTTT. This chain connects TRBV19 to TRBJ1-5, with D possibly being TRBD1 (5 bases). There are 14 residues in the CDR3. The germline CDR1 and CDR2 sequences are LNHDA and SQIVND (reference sequence). Trimming shortened V by 6 bases and J by 11 bases, and 20 bases separated the two germline ends.

The V and J genes are TRBV27 and TRBJ2-1; D might be TRBD2 (6 bases). Germline assignment: CDR1 MNHEY and CDR2 SMNVEV (reference sequence). The germline V and J ends were trimmed by 7 bases and 5 bases, with 15 bases remaining between them. The CDR3 runs 14 residues. CDR3 amino acids: CASTIRLGNNEQFF. CDR3 bases: TGTGCCAGCACTATTAGACTAGGAAACAATGAGCAGTTCTTC.

The chain has TRBV7-2 and TRBJ2-7; the match to TRBD2 covers 9 bases. The CDR3 length is 13 residues. Germline V gives CDR1 SGHTA, CDR2 FQGNSA. The J segment lost 4 bases and the V segment lost 3 bases, leaving 1 base of the junction unmatched. The CDR3 bases are TGTGCCAGCAGCTTTAGCGGGGGTTACGAGCAGTACTTC. Amino acids: CASSFSGGYEQYF.

J is TRBJ2-3 and V is TRBV28, with D possibly matching TRBD2 (5 bases). The CDR3 consists of 14 residues. The germline V gene has CDR1 MDHEN and CDR2 SYDVKM. Trimming stripped 1 base from V and 6 bases from J, with 11 bases between. The CDR3: CASSLSRGVDTQYF. CDR3 coding DNA: TGTGCCAGCAGTTTATCTCGGGGTGTGGATACGCAGTATTTT.

This clone turned up a few times. The gene calls are TRBV10-1 and TRBJ2-7, with TRBD1 matching 8 bases. After removal of 0 bases from V and 6 bases from J, the junction contained 10 bases not matched to a gene. The CDR3 is made up of 16 amino acids. The germline CDR1 and CDR2 sequences are WNHNN and SYGVQD (reference sequence). The CDR3 region has the DNA TGCGCCAGCAGTGAGTCAAAAGGGACAGGAGGGTCCGAGCAGTACTTC. This translates into CASSESKGTGGSEQYF.

This chain joins TRBV27 and TRBJ1-2, with 7 bases lining up with TRBD1. The CDR3 sequence is 13 residues long. Losses at the gene ends were 6 bases for V and 8 bases for J; bases not matched to a gene: 9. Germline CDR1 and CDR2: MNHEY and SMNVEV (reference sequence). CDR3: CASRPQGQTGYTF. CDR3 DNA sequence: TGTGCCAGCAGGCCACAGGGGCAGACCGGCTACACCTTC.

The rearrangement joins TRBV5-5 to TRBJ2-7, with a tentative D call TRBD2 (6 bases). Looked up from germline, CDR1 is SGHKS and CDR2 is YYEKEE (reference sequence). The ends were cut back, 0 bases at V and 5 bases at J, with 21 bases in the middle. This CDR3 has 17 residues. The DNA for the CDR3 is TGTGCCAGCAGCTTGGCCTTAGCGGTAGGAGGCATCGACGAGCAGTACTTC. This encodes CASSLALAVGGIDEQYF. The entire variable domain, with the rest obtained from reference TRBV5-5 and TRBJ2-7, is as follows: DAGVTQSPTHLIKTRGQQVTLRCSPISGHKSVSWYQQVLGQGPQFIFQYYEKEERGRGNFPDRFSARQFPNYSSELNVNALLLGDSALYLCASSLALAVGGIDEQYFGPGTRLTVT.

This clone was counted a few times. This sequence joins TRBV6-5 and TRBJ2-6, with D uncertain. V gave up 1 base and J gave up 1 base, with 8 bases separating them. There are 16 residues in the CDR3. Germline values: CDR1 MNHEY, CDR2 SVGAGI. The CDR3 protein is CASSYWASSGANVLTF. The CDR3 coding sequence is TGTGCCAGCAGTTACTGGGCATCATCTGGGGCCAACGTCCTGACTTTC.

The chain recombines TRBV30 with TRBJ1-5, with 8 bases lining up with TRBD1. Trimming at V came to 3 bases and at J to 2 bases, leaving 0 bases not matched to a gene. Germline CDR1 is GTSNPN and CDR2 is SVGIG (reference sequence). The CDR3 is made up of 13 amino acids. CDR3 DNA: TGTGCCTGGAGGGGACAGGGCAATCAGCCCCAGCATTTT. It yields the protein CAWRGQGNQPQHF.

V and J are TRBV5-4 and TRBJ2-3; 9 bases fit TRBD2. The CDR3 covers 16 residues. Germline V gene data show CDR1 as SGHNT and CDR2 as YYREEE (reference sequence). V lost 1 base to trimming and J lost 2 bases; unmatched junction nucleotides: 5. The CDR3 sequence is CASSLRLAANTDTQYF. DNA of the CDR3: TGTGCCAGCAGCTTGAGACTAGCGGCCAACACAGATACGCAGTATTTT.

This clone was seen only a few times. V gene TRBV19 combines with J gene TRBJ2-7, with D possibly TRBD1 on 6 matching bases. Germline V gene lookup returns CDR1 LNHDA and CDR2 SQIVND (reference sequence). CDR3 length equals 14 residues. The V and J ends lost 3 bases and 5 bases respectively, with 14 bases between them. CDR3 coding DNA: TGTGCCAGTAGTATGAGACAGGTCTTCAACGAGCAGTACTTC. Residues: CASSMRQVFNEQYF.

V is TRBV28 and J is TRBJ1-1, with a weak D call TRBD1 (5 bases). Trimming cost V 1 base and J 3 bases, with 15 bases left between them. This CDR3 comprises 16 residues. Germline CDR1 MDHEN, CDR2 SYDVKM. CDR3 loop: CASSLFQGRDDTEAFF. Here the CDR3 DNA reads TGTGCCAGCAGTTTATTCCAGGGAAGGGATGACACTGAAGCTTTCTTT.

V usage is TRBV29-1 and J usage is TRBJ2-7; weak D call: TRBD2 (6 bases). V lost 6 bases to trimming and J lost 2 bases, with 14 bases between them. The CDR3 is made up of 13 amino acids. Germline-derived CDR1 and CDR2 are SQVTM and ANQGSEA. The CDR3 loop is CSVGWRDAYEQYF. DNA of the CDR3: TGCAGCGTGGGATGGCGGGATGCCTACGAGCAGTACTTC.

This clone was seen only once. The chain joins TRBV5-1 to TRBJ2-3; TRBD1 matches at 7 bases. V gave up 3 bases and J gave up 3 bases; unmatched junction bases: 10. The germline CDR1 and CDR2 sequences are SGHRS and YFSETQ. The CDR3 runs 16 residues. The CDR3 DNA reads TGCGCCAGCAGCTGGCAAGGGGGCGCGTCGACAGATACGCAGTATTTT. The encoded protein is CASSWQGGASTDTQYF.

This chain links TRBV29-1 with TRBJ2-1; tentatively, D is TRBD2 (6 bases). Trimming removed 7 bases from V and 11 bases from J, with 12 bases in between. Germline V gene data show CDR1 as SQVTM and CDR2 as ANQGSEA. This CDR3 region has 10 residues. The CDR3 protein is CSASGLKQFF. The CDR3 region has the DNA TGCAGCGCCTCGGGACTTAAGCAGTTCTTC.